The clone carrying this T cell receptor (beta chain) has only a few counts. The same CDR3 arises from other DNA sequences in this sample as well. The data stem from a study of control samples from healthy donors and cancer patients. This CDR3 comprises 13 residues. V dropped 2 bases and J dropped 5 bases, with 7 bases sitting between them. Germline assignment: CDR1 SEHNR and CDR2 FQNEAQ (reference sequence). The method was immunoSEQ multiplex PCR; TCRdb's version includes in-frame clones alone and lacks a portion of them. The sample shows 50,000 to 75,000 clones, 75% to 85% of them seen only once. The chain is built from TRBV7-9 and TRBJ1-5; D call uncertain. The receptor was derived from a man aged 40-49 years in good health. The sequencing sample was made of blood. CDR3 nucleotides: TGTGCCAGCAGCTTACGTAGGGATCAGCCCCAGCATTTT. Protein: CASSLRRDQPQHF.